The TCR beta chain described here comes from a study of CD8 T cells in Susac syndrome. An amount of RNA that ranged from roughly 0.45 to 1 ug was reverse transcribed with random hexamers. TCRdb processed the immunoSEQ multiplex PCR reads anew with MiXCR; each CDR3 protein has one entry. The sample holds roughly 130,000 distinct CDR3 sequences, about 95% seen once. Regarding the study as a whole: That the number of individuals in its TCR sequencing and HLA analysis was relatively small was acknowledged by the study.

Only one count was recorded for this clonotype. The antigen is undetermined. TCR beta sequencing was performed on blood CD8+ and CD4+ T cells. Control patients had untreated stable or active relapsing-remitting multiple sclerosis by revised McDonald criteria. The CDR3 spans 11 residues. Between the trimmed V and J ends, which lost 6 bases and 8 bases, there was a span of 10 bases. Germline assignment: CDR1 DFQATT and CDR2 SNEGSKA (reference sequence). The rearrangement joins TRBV20-1 to TRBJ1-4, with D perhaps matching TRBD1 (5 bases). This TCR was sampled from a human donor with multiple sclerosis. Sequencing was done on a sample of CD4+ T cells from PBMCs. This CDR3 reads CSALRGEKLFF. The CDR3 DNA reads TGCAGTGCCTTACGGGGGGAAAAACTGTTTTTT.